This T cell receptor beta chain is from a study of blood T cell repertoires in COVID-19. Across the whole study: Acute and convalescent COVID-19 samples came from the United States, Italy and Spain. Sources were T cells, B-cell-depleted T cells, or PBMCs; the material itself was cDNA or gDNA.

Original handling: Estimation of nucleated cell counts relied on the amplification of reference gene primers. Method: immunoSEQ multiplex PCR; TCRdb's copy keeps in-frame clones and lacks some. V and J calls and clone size are those listed in that table; D and trimming were worked out from the DNA. The table has tens of thousands of clones, around 90% seen once. This CDR3 contains 15 residues. Germline lookup yields CDR1 LNHDA and CDR2 SQIVND (reference sequence). The J segment lost 4 bases and the V segment lost 6 bases, leaving 9 bases of the junction unmatched. Material: peripheral blood. The receptor was derived from a woman in her seventies with acute or convalescent COVID-19. V usage is TRBV19 and J usage is TRBJ1-5; TRBD1 agrees at 7 bases. The CDR3 DNA reads as TGTGCCAGTAGCAAAGTGCCCAGGGGGAATCAGCCCCAGCATTTT. Translating it yields CASSKVPRGNQPQHF.